The rows below give T cell receptor beta chains drawn from one sample of a study of CD8+ T cells in alopecia areata. Generated by immunoSEQ multiplex PCR, the TCRdb table keeps only in-frame clones and is missing some. Of about 120,000 clones listed, 53% are singletons. This specimen consisted of CD4+ T cells sorted from blood, obtained at week 4, from a patient treated with tofacitinib. The source of these receptors is a human donor with alopecia areata. Each CDR3 is given with its conserved first and last residue. Each record gives: V gene, D gene, clone size, J gene, CDR3 protein, CDR3 DNA. The D gene is left open where the match is weak. Some rows have no size entry. The others give once, few or many, or a class for an expanded clone.

V gene: TRBV29-1; D gene: NA; clone size: NA; J gene: TRBJ1-2; CDR3 protein: CSVEEGQTLSYTF; CDR3 DNA: TGCAGCGTCGAAGAAGGACAGACGCTTAGCTACACCTTC
V gene: TRBV6-5; D gene: NA; clone size: NA; J gene: TRBJ1-2; CDR3 protein: CASSYPGTPGYTF; CDR3 DNA: TGTGCCAGCAGTTACCCCGGGACACCGGGCTACACCTTC
V gene: TRBV30; D gene: NA; clone size: NA; J gene: TRBJ1-1; CDR3 protein: CAWSVPSPYTEAFF; CDR3 DNA: TGTGCCTGGAGTGTCCCCTCCCCCTACACTGAAGCTTTCTTT
V gene: TRBV2; D gene: NA; clone size: NA; J gene: TRBJ2-3; CDR3 protein: CASTKTADTQYF; CDR3 DNA: TGTGCCAGCACTAAGACTGCGGATACGCAGTATTTT
V gene: TRBV5-1; D gene: TRBD2; clone size: NA; J gene: TRBJ2-5; CDR3 protein: CASSLRSAGGETQYF; CDR3 DNA: TGCGCCAGCAGCTTGCGTTCAGCGGGAGGCGAGACCCAGTACTTC
V gene: TRBV15; D gene: TRBD2; clone size: NA; J gene: TRBJ2-3; CDR3 protein: CATSSFIAGRTDTQYF; CDR3 DNA: TGTGCCACCAGCTCTTTTATAGCGGGGCGCACAGATACGCAGTATTTT
V gene: TRBV28; D gene: NA; clone size: NA; J gene: TRBJ2-7; CDR3 protein: CASSLYGSSVYEQYF; CDR3 DNA: TGTGCCAGCAGTTTGTATGGGAGCAGCGTCTACGAGCAGTACTTC
V gene: TRBV6-5; D gene: NA; clone size: NA; J gene: TRBJ2-7; CDR3 protein: CASSQIQDSYEQYF; CDR3 DNA: TGTGCCAGCAGCCAAATCCAGGACAGCTACGAGCAGTACTTC
V gene: TRBV29-1; D gene: NA; clone size: NA; J gene: TRBJ1-5; CDR3 protein: CSVAWGPNSNQPQHF; CDR3 DNA: TGCAGCGTTGCATGGGGTCCCAATAGCAATCAGCCCCAGCATTTT
V gene: TRBV29-1; D gene: NA; clone size: NA; J gene: TRBJ2-5; CDR3 protein: CSVEGRLQETQYF; CDR3 DNA: TGCAGCGTTGAAGGGCGGCTCCAAGAGACCCAGTACTTC
V gene: TRBV7-9; D gene: NA; clone size: few; J gene: TRBJ2-7; CDR3 protein: CASSLTYEQYF; CDR3 DNA: TGTGCCAGCAGCCTGACCTACGAGCAGTACTTC
V gene: TRBV29-1; D gene: NA; clone size: few; J gene: TRBJ1-5; CDR3 protein: CSVDEGRRNQPQHF; CDR3 DNA: TGCAGCGTTGACGAAGGGAGGCGCAATCAGCCCCAGCATTTT
V gene: TRBV7-9; D gene: NA; clone size: NA; J gene: TRBJ2-5; CDR3 protein: CASTPTVQETQYF; CDR3 DNA: TGTGCCAGCACCCCGACAGTCCAAGAGACCCAGTACTTC
V gene: TRBV30; D gene: NA; clone size: NA; J gene: TRBJ2-1; CDR3 protein: CAGRDNEQFF; CDR3 DNA: TGTGCGGGCAGGGACAATGAGCAGTTCTTC
V gene: TRBV29-1; D gene: NA; clone size: NA; J gene: TRBJ2-3; CDR3 protein: CSTDTQYF; CDR3 DNA: TGCAGCACAGATACGCAGTATTTT
V gene: TRBV6-1; D gene: NA; clone size: NA; J gene: TRBJ2-7; CDR3 protein: CASRSISGAYEQYF; CDR3 DNA: TGTGCCTCACGCTCAATTTCAGGAGCCTACGAGCAGTACTTC
V gene: TRBV7-9; D gene: TRBD1; clone size: few; J gene: TRBJ2-3; CDR3 protein: CASTSMWTGGRADTQYF; CDR3 DNA: TGTGCCAGCACGTCAATGTGGACAGGGGGCCGAGCAGATACGCAGTATTTT
V gene: TRBV18; D gene: NA; clone size: NA; J gene: TRBJ2-5; CDR3 protein: CASSPGPETQYF; CDR3 DNA: TGTGCCAGCTCACCAGGCCCAGAGACCCAGTACTTC
V gene: TRBV11-2; D gene: TRBD2; clone size: few; J gene: TRBJ2-4; CDR3 protein: CASRLTSGLAKNIQYF; CDR3 DNA: TGTGCCAGCAGGCTGACTAGCGGTTTAGCCAAAAACATTCAGTACTTC
V gene: TRBV4-1; D gene: TRBD1; clone size: NA; J gene: TRBJ1-2; CDR3 protein: CASSQDPGQGVYGYTF; CDR3 DNA: TGCGCCAGCAGCCAAGATCCTGGACAGGGGGTCTATGGCTACACCTTC
V gene: TRBV12-5; D gene: TRBD1; clone size: NA; J gene: TRBJ1-5; CDR3 protein: CASGLVLDRGGGNQPQHF; CDR3 DNA: TGTGCTAGTGGTTTGGTACTAGACAGGGGAGGCGGCAATCAGCCCCAGCATTTT
V gene: TRBV27; D gene: NA; clone size: NA; J gene: TRBJ2-4; CDR3 protein: CASSPAAGNIQYF; CDR3 DNA: TGTGCCAGCAGCCCCGCGGCGGGGAACATTCAGTACTTC
V gene: TRBV29-1; D gene: NA; clone size: NA; J gene: TRBJ2-1; CDR3 protein: CSALGSGFNEQFF; CDR3 DNA: TGCAGCGCCCTTGGGTCCGGGTTCAATGAGCAGTTCTTC
V gene: TRBV7-3; D gene: NA; clone size: many; J gene: TRBJ2-2; CDR3 protein: CASSLSGTGELFF; CDR3 DNA: TGTGCCAGCAGCTTATCAGGGACCGGGGAGCTGTTTTTT
V gene: TRBV2; D gene: NA; clone size: NA; J gene: TRBJ2-7; CDR3 protein: CASSAQREQYF; CDR3 DNA: TGTGCCAGCAGTGCTCAACGCGAGCAGTACTTC
V gene: TRBV11-2; D gene: NA; clone size: once; J gene: TRBJ1-4; CDR3 protein: CASSFERGFNEKLFF; CDR3 DNA: TGTGCCAGCAGCTTCGAACGGGGGTTCAATGAAAAACTGTTTTTT
V gene: TRBV7-8; D gene: TRBD1; clone size: few; J gene: TRBJ1-2; CDR3 protein: CASSFTGAGYTF; CDR3 DNA: TGTGCCAGCAGCTTTACAGGGGCTGGCTACACCTTC
V gene: TRBV18; D gene: NA; clone size: few; J gene: TRBJ2-1; CDR3 protein: CASSSNPGATNEQFF; CDR3 DNA: TGTGCCAGCTCCTCAAATCCGGGGGCTACCAATGAGCAGTTCTTC
V gene: TRBV30; D gene: TRBD2; clone size: once; J gene: TRBJ2-7; CDR3 protein: CAWSTRTSGRPYEQYF; CDR3 DNA: TGTGCCTGGAGTACCAGGACTAGCGGGAGGCCCTACGAGCAGTACTTC
V gene: TRBV29-1; D gene: NA; clone size: NA; J gene: TRBJ2-2; CDR3 protein: CSVEGVPNTGELFF; CDR3 DNA: TGCAGCGTTGAGGGCGTCCCGAACACCGGGGAGCTGTTTTTT
V gene: TRBV9; D gene: TRBD1; clone size: NA; J gene: TRBJ2-2; CDR3 protein: CASSVLDRGTGELFF; CDR3 DNA: TGTGCCAGCAGCGTACTGGACAGGGGCACCGGGGAGCTGTTTTTT
V gene: TRBV7-6; D gene: NA; clone size: NA; J gene: TRBJ2-4; CDR3 protein: CASSPRATQNIQYF; CDR3 DNA: TGTGCCAGCAGCCCTCGGGCCACCCAAAACATTCAGTACTTC
V gene: TRBV7-9; D gene: NA; clone size: NA; J gene: TRBJ2-7; CDR3 protein: CASSLEAGQTPYEQYF; CDR3 DNA: TGTGCCAGCAGCTTGGAGGCGGGACAGACACCATACGAGCAGTACTTC
V gene: TRBV30; D gene: NA; clone size: NA; J gene: TRBJ2-6; CDR3 protein: CAWSVLAAGANVLTF; CDR3 DNA: TGTGCCTGGAGTGTACTCGCAGCGGGGGCCAACGTCCTGACTTTC
V gene: TRBV15; D gene: NA; clone size: NA; J gene: TRBJ1-1; CDR3 protein: CATSSRRGGTEAFF; CDR3 DNA: TGTGCCACCAGCTCTCGACGGGGGGGCACTGAAGCTTTCTTT
V gene: TRBV29-1; D gene: NA; clone size: NA; J gene: TRBJ1-5; CDR3 protein: CSVESANQPQHF; CDR3 DNA: TGCAGCGTTGAAAGCGCCAATCAGCCCCAGCATTTT
V gene: TRBV29-1; D gene: NA; clone size: NA; J gene: TRBJ2-5; CDR3 protein: CSVDGRGQVLETQYF; CDR3 DNA: TGCAGCGTTGACGGTCGGGGGCAGGTATTGGAGACCCAGTACTTC
V gene: TRBV5-4; D gene: NA; clone size: NA; J gene: TRBJ1-2; CDR3 protein: CASSLGQLYGYTF; CDR3 DNA: TGTGCCAGCAGCCTCGGACAGCTCTATGGCTACACCTTC
V gene: TRBV27; D gene: NA; clone size: few; J gene: TRBJ2-2; CDR3 protein: CASSFMQGRTGELFF; CDR3 DNA: TGTGCCAGCAGTTTTATGCAGGGAAGGACCGGGGAGCTGTTTTTT